This TCR beta chain originates from a study of human T cells and chemical hapten exposure. TCRdb reanalysed the RACE reads using MiXCR and keeps one entry per CDR3 protein. This table has about 400,000 distinct CDR3 sequences, about 6% appearing once. This CDR3 spans 16 amino acids. V shed 1 base and J shed 8 bases, with 17 bases lying between them. Germline loops: CDR1 LGHNA, CDR2 YSLEER. This sample's time point: patch test 2, 6 weeks after DPC sensitization. Treatment here: therapeutic diphenylcyclopropenone sensitization with weekly scalp DPC. Sequences were derived from whole blood, sampled in connection with sensitization to the hapten diphenylcyclopropenone (DPC). The source of this sequence is a woman younger than 30 with alopecia areata. Some clones in this sample may be carry-over from other donors' samples. This chain links TRBV4-3 with TRBJ1-4; D perhaps matches TRBD1 (5 bases). The CDR3, as DNA: TGCGCCAGCAGCCAAGCGCAGAGGGGTGAGCAAGAAAAACTGTTTTTT. It translates to CASSQAQRGEQEKLFF.